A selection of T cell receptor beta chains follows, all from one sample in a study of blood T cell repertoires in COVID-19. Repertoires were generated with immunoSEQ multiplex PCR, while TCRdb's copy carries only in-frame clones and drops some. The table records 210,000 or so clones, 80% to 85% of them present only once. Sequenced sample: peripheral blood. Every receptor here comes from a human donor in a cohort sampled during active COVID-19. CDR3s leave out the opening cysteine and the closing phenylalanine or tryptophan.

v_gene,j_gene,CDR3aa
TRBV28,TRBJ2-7,AASRRGALYEQY
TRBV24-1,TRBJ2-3,ATSDAGRPFPTDTQY
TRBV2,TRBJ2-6,ASSPIKQVGRIAGANVLT
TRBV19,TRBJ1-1,ASSIILQGEAF
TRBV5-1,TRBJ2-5,ASSWGQGQKETQY
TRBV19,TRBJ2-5,ASSPRGGRRLQETQY
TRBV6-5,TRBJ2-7,ATHKRAGAYEQY
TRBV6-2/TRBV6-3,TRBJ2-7,ASSYSLDSGGYEQY
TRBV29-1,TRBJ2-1,SAGARGEF
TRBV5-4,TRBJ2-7,ASSLEGLGSAQTGEQY
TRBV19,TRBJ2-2,ASRPDWNTGELF
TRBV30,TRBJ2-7,AWSHSRGLEQY
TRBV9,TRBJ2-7,ASSPRDRVYEQY
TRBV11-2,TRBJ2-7,ASSLDRTSYEQY
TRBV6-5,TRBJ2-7,ASTLAGTYEQY
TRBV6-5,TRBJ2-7,ASRQGSYEQY
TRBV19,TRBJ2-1,ASSDSGRGNEQF
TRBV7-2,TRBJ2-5,ASSSASGIETQY
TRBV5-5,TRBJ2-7,ASSPGTSGDKQY
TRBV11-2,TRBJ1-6,ASDGGGAGSPLH
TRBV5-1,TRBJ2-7,ASSSLASGYTYEQY
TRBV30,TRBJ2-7,AWRTGGAYEQY
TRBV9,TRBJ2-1,ASSVEGGSYNEQF
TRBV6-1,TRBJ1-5,ASSEWTGPLRTQH
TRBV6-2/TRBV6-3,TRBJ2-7,ASSGQFSYEQY
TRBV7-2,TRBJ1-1,ASSTTGGVTEAF
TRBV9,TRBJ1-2,ASSVGGTGNTGYT
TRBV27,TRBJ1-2,ASSYAQGGYGYT
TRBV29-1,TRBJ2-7,SAGGQAGTWDEQY
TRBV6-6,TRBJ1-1,ASSYSSGQKNTEAF
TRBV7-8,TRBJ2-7,ASSLGGRVFEQY
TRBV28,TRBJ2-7,ASRPTSGSSYEQY
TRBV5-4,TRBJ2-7,ASSLGTSGRH
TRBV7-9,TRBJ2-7,ASSLALAGGIHEQY
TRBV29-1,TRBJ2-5,SAIAGGWETQY
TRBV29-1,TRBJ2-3,SVVTTSTDTQY
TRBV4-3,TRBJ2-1,ASSQEASGRDEQF
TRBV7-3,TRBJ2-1,ASSLGPGEQF
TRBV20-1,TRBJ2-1,SASRSSYNEQF
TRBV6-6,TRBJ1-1,ASSSQGLNTEAF
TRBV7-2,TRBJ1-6,ASSLGQNNSPLH
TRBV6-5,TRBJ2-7,ASSYAGGSYEQY
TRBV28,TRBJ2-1,ATSFGTSSLNEQF
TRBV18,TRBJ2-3,ASSFVAGSLTDTQY
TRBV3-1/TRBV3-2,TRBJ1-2,ASSPQGAGGYT
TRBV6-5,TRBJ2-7,ASSSSGRGHEQY
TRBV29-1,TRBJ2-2,SVAGLQANTGELF
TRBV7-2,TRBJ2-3,ASSLAGAGTDTQY
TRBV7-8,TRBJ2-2,ASSSGLAGGPNTGELF
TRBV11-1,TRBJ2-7,ASSSGRTGATYEQY
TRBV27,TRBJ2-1,ASSLSSGMNEQF
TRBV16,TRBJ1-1,ASSQSRGFGNTEAF
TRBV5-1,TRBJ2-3,ASSTTGVGTDTQY
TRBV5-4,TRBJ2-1,ASSFTSDYIYNEQF
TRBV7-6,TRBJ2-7,ASSGRDRALDEQY
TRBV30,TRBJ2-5,AWSWGQTYQETQY
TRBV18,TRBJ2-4,ASSPAPQREEGGSKNIQY
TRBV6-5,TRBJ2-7,ASRPRDSPLYEQY
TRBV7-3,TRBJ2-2,ASSRLASGELF
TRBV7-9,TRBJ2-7,ASSLALAGYEQY